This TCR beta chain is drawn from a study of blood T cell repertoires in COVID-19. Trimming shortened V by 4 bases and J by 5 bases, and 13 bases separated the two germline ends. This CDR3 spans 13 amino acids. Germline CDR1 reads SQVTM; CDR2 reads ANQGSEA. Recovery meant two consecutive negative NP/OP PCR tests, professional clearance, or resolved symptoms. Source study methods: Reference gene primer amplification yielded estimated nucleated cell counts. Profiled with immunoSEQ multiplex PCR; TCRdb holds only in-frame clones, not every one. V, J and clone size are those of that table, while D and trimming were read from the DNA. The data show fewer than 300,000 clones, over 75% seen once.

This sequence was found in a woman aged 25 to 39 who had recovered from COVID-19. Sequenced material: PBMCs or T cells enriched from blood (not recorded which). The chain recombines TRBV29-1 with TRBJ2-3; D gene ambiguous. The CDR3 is CSVGTFLLDTQYF. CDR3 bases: TGCAGCGTTGGCACCTTCCTATTAGATACGCAGTATTTT.